This T cell receptor (beta chain) was obtained from a study of Ad26.COV2.S vaccination and SARS-CoV-2 variants. Study conclusions and caveats: Placebo and vaccine recipients had non-spike TCR breadth that was similar.

Described treatment: around 19 received Ad26.COV2.S at low or high dose, single or two shots; roughly five received placebo; per-sample allocation not given. It was on day 63 after the first vaccine or placebo injection that samples were taken. Clones were sequenced by immunoSEQ multiplex PCR, and TCRdb holds only the in-frame ones, with some missing. Here the sample spans about 400,000 clones, around 89% being singletons. The length of the CDR3 is 13 residues. CDR1 is SGDLS, CDR2 YYNGEE, per germline. V lost 2 bases and J lost 6, with 11 bases in between. On this clone itself: Its antigen is unidentified.

The sequence was obtained from a person aged 18 to 65 who received the Ad26.COV2.S COVID-19 vaccine or a placebo. The chain combines TRBV9 with TRBJ1-2, with D maybe TRBD1 (5 bases). The sample was peripheral blood, taken in a trial of Ad26.COV2.S vaccine versus placebo. The CDR3: CASSVRVRDGYTF. CDR3 nucleotides: TGTGCCAGCAGCGTCAGGGTTCGGGATGGCTACACCTTC.